Below, 9 T cell receptor beta chains from the same sample are listed, as sequenced in a study of T cells in localized non-small cell lung cancer (TCRdb year 2020). Library method: the immunoSEQ multiplex PCR assay. Sourced from immuneACCESS, this table was stored by TCRdb with only in-frame sequences that have V and J called. A share of the clones is absent; for the studies checked, an unresolved V gene accounts for under half, and the remainder has no known explanation. Here the sample has 2,000 to 2,500 clones; roughly 20% occur a single time. The ten top clones hold roughly 19% of the sample. The sequencing used lung tumor tissue, collected before any cancer treatment. Receptor source: a male donor older than 55 with stage II lung adenocarcinoma.

This clone has more than one count but fewer than ten. The junction and the germline gene differ at one end; a read error may be behind it. This chain links TRBV14 with TRBJ2-1; D gene unclear. Germline V gene data show CDR1 as SGHDN and CDR2 as FVKESK. CDR3 length: 12 residues. The CDR3 is CASSPPESKQLF. The CDR3 DNA is TGTGCCAGCAGCCCACCAGAGTCAAAACAGCTCTTC.

J is TRBJ1-6 and V is TRBV19; D ambiguous. This CDR3 has 14 amino acids. Trimming cost V 4 bases and J 6 bases, with 10 bases left between them. Germline loops: CDR1 LNHDA, CDR2 SQIVND (reference sequence). The CDR3 loop reads CASSTGSLNSPLHF. CDR3 in DNA: TGTGCCAGTAGTACAGGTTCCCTTAATTCACCCCTCCACTTT.

This CDR3 is CASSYGVANQYF. The DNA for the CDR3 is TGTGCCAGCAGTTACGGGGTAGCCAATCAGTACTTC. The chain is built from TRBV6-8 and TRBJ2-4; unclear D gene. CDR3 length: 12 amino acids. Germline V gene lookup returns CDR1 MNHGY and CDR2 SAAAGT. With 2 bases removed from V and 12 bases from J, the gap between germline ends came to 11 bases.

The chain carries TRBV11-3 and TRBJ2-3, with D possibly being TRBD1 or TRBD2 (6 bases each). The germline V and J ends were trimmed by 4 bases and 0 bases, with 11 bases remaining between them. Germline V gene sequence: CDR1 SGHNT, CDR2 YENEEA. The CDR3 extends over 15 amino acids. CDR3 amino acids: CASSWTGASTDTQYF. CDR3 DNA: TGTGCCAGCAGCTGGACGGGGGCTAGCACAGATACGCAGTATTTT.

Sample share makes this clone medium-sized. The J gene is TRBJ2-3, the V gene TRBV6-8; TRBD2 aligns across 13 bases. Germline CDR1 is MNHGY and CDR2 is SAAAGT. The V and J ends lost 5 bases and 1 base, in that order; junction bases with no gene match: 0. This CDR3 has 15 amino acids. The chain's CDR3 is CASSGTSGGTDTQYF. DNA for the CDR3: TGTGCCAGCAGTGGGACTAGCGGGGGCACAGATACGCAGTATTTT.

This clone came up a few times. The chain has TRBV12-2 and TRBJ1-4. TRBV12-2 is reported as a pseudogene. The CDR3 is made up of 14 amino acids. The CDR3: CASRGSSNNEKLFF. For the CDR3, the DNA is TGTGCCTCCCGGGGGTCCTCTAATAATGAAAAACTGTTTTTT.

In its sample, this clone is large. The chain is built from TRBV15 and TRBJ1-1; a weak D match, TRBD1 (6 bases). With 0 bases removed from V and 3 bases from J, the gap between germline ends came to 23 bases. Per the germline V gene, CDR1 is LNHNV and CDR2 is YYDKDF (reference sequence). The CDR3 length is 19 residues. CDR3 residues: CATSRDKRWVLGHYTEAFF. Written as DNA, the CDR3 is TGTGCCACCAGCAGAGATAAAAGGTGGGTCTTGGGACACTACACTGAAGCTTTCTTT.

This clone turned up a few times. The chain links TRBV30 to TRBJ2-2; D remains unclear. The germline gives CDR1 GTSNPN, CDR2 SVGIG (reference sequence). V was clipped by 4 bases and J by 5 bases, with 5 bases between them. The CDR3 is made up of 11 amino acids. CDR3 protein: CAWKDTGELFF. The DNA for the CDR3 is TGTGCCTGGAAGGATACCGGGGAGCTGTTTTTT.

V gene TRBV19 combines with J gene TRBJ1-4; 7 positions match TRBD1. Germline trimming cut 6 bases from V and 0 bases from J; bases unmatched to any gene: 13. Germline CDR1 reads LNHDA; CDR2 reads SQIVND (reference sequence). There are 18 residues in the CDR3. CDR3 region: CASSLTGQAGSTNEKLFF. The CDR3 DNA reads as TGTGCCAGTAGCTTAACCGGACAGGCAGGATCAACTAATGAAAAACTGTTTTTT. The full variable domain, in which reference TRBV19 and TRBJ1-4 provide the parts outside the CDR3, is DGGITQSPKYLFRKEGQNVTLSCEQNLNHDAMYWYRQDPGQGLRLIYYSQIVNDFQKGDIAEGYSVSREKKESFPLTVTSAQKNPTAFYLCASSLTGQAGSTNEKLFFGSGTQLSVL.